The rows below give T cell receptor beta chains drawn from one sample of a study of CD8 T cells in ankylosing spondylitis. TCRdb recomputed calls from the 5' RACE reads with MiXCR, one row per CDR3 protein. This table has approximately 520,000 distinct CDR3 sequences, about 5% appearing once. Sequenced input: blood, either unsorted or a sorted T cell fraction (not recorded which). Receptor source: a male donor with ankylosing spondylitis. CDR3s include the opening cysteine and the closing phenylalanine or tryptophan. The D gene is left open where the match is weak. Rows give clone size only sometimes, using once, few, many, or a class for an expanded clone.

v_call	d_call	clone_size	j_call	cdr3_nt	cdr3_aa
TRBV10-3	TRBD2	.	TRBJ2-3	TGTGCCATCAGGACGACTAGCGGCCGCACAGATACGCAGTATTTT	CAIRTTSGRTDTQYF
TRBV10-3	.	many	TRBJ2-6	TGTGCCATCAGTGGAGCTGCTGGGGCCAACGTCCTGACTTTC	CAISGAAGANVLTF
TRBV20-1	TRBD2	many	TRBJ2-5	TGCAGTGCTCCGGGCCCACTAGCGAACCAAGAGACCCAGTACTTC	CSAPGPLANQETQYF
TRBV7-2	TRBD1	many	TRBJ1-1	TGTGCCAGCAGCACCCGTCCCGGGACAGGGAGGGGGACTGAAGCTTTCTTT	CASSTRPGTGRGTEAFF
TRBV3-1	.	.	TRBJ2-7	TGTGCCAGCAGCCAAGATGTGGGATGGAGCGAGCAGTACTTC	CASSQDVGWSEQYF
TRBV20-1	.	.	TRBJ2-3	TGCTGTGCCGTTTTTATCGGGGCGGGCACAGATACGCAGTATTTT	CCAVFIGAGTDTQYF
TRBV6-2/TRBV6-3	TRBD2	many	TRBJ2-7	TGTGCCAGCACTTTAGCGGGAACGGGCTACGAGCAGTACTTC	CASTLAGTGYEQYF
TRBV29-1	.	many	TRBJ2-6	TGCAGCGTTGAAGATCCAGAAGCTGGGGCCAACGTCCTGACTTTC	CSVEDPEAGANVLTF
TRBV28	.	many	TRBJ2-2	TGTGCCAGCAGTTTACACGGGGAGCTGTTTTTT	CASSLHGELFF
TRBV9	.	many	TRBJ2-2	TGTGCCAGCAGCGGGGGGGGCACGAACACCGGGGAGCTGTTTTTT	CASSGGGTNTGELFF
TRBV3-1	TRBD2	.	TRBJ2-3	TGTGCCAGCAGCCTTTGGACTAGCGGGGGAGATACGCAGTATTTT	CASSLWTSGGDTQYF
TRBV7-2	.	.	TRBJ1-2	TGTGCCAGCAGCCGCTATCAGGGTTTTGGAGGCTACACCTTC	CASSRYQGFGGYTF
TRBV29-1	TRBD2	many	TRBJ2-5	TGCAGCGTCTCCGGGACTAGCGGGACCGAAGAGACCCAGTACTTC	CSVSGTSGTEETQYF
TRBV20-1	.	many	TRBJ2-1	TGCAGTGCTAGGTCTTTCGCGGGTAATGAGCAGTTCTTC	CSARSFAGNEQFF
TRBV4-1	.	many	TRBJ2-7	TGCGCCAGCAGCCAAGGATTTGAGAGCGACGAGCAGTACTTC	CASSQGFESDEQYF
TRBV7-2	.	many	TRBJ1-1	TGTGCCAGCAGCTTAGACAGGAGGATTGCTGAAGCTTTCTTT	CASSLDRRIAEAFF
TRBV12-3/TRBV12-4	TRBD2	many	TRBJ2-3	TGTGCCAGCAGTTTCCCTAGCGGGAGGGCAGATACGCAGTATTTT	CASSFPSGRADTQYF
TRBV10-3	TRBD1	many	TRBJ2-5	TGTGCCATCAGTGAGTCGACGACAGGGCATGATGAGACCCAGTACTTC	CAISESTTGHDETQYF
TRBV6-1	TRBD2	.	TRBJ2-5	TGTGCCAGCAACCCAGCGGGAGGGGCAGAGACCCAGTACTTC	CASNPAGGAETQYF
TRBV27	TRBD1	many	TRBJ2-2	TGTGCCAGCACGGACAGGGGGGGCGGGGAGCTGTTTTTT	CASTDRGGGELFF
TRBV4-3	TRBD2	once	TRBJ2-7	TGCGCCAGCAGCCCACAGATGTTAGCGGGAGGGTATAGCTACGAGCAGTACTTC	CASSPQMLAGGYSYEQYF
TRBV7-9	.	many	TRBJ1-2	TGTGCCAGCAGCCCTGCATTTTCAGGGCTAGGCTACACCTTC	CASSPAFSGLGYTF
TRBV6-5	TRBD1	many	TRBJ2-2	TGTGCCAGCAGTTACTCCTGGACAGGGGGCACCGGGGAGCTGTTTTTT	CASSYSWTGGTGELFF
TRBV9	.	many	TRBJ2-1	TGTGCCAGCAGCGTAAACAGTGAGAATTACAATGAGCAGTTCTTC	CASSVNSENYNEQFF
TRBV7-2	.	few	TRBJ1-5	TGTGCCAGCAGCTGGGGCAGCCATCAGCCCCAGCATTTT	CASSWGSHQPQHF
TRBV5-6	TRBD1	many	TRBJ2-7	TGTGCCAGCAGCTTAGAATGGACAGGAACCTCCTCCTACGAGCAGTACTTC	CASSLEWTGTSSYEQYF
TRBV28	.	few	TRBJ2-1	TGTGCCAGCAGTTCTCCGGGCCGAGGGTCAAACAATGAGCAGTTCTTC	CASSSPGRGSNNEQFF
TRBV18	.	once	TRBJ2-1	TGTGCCAGCTCCCCTCCCTCTACTCACGAGCAGTTCTTC	CASSPPSTHEQFF
TRBV5-1	.	many	TRBJ2-1	TGCGCCAGCAGCCCCCCAGACTCCTACAATGAGCAGTTCTTC	CASSPPDSYNEQFF
TRBV25-1	.	many	TRBJ2-3	TGTGCCAGCAGTGAGGGACGACTCGCAGATACGCAGTATTTT	CASSEGRLADTQYF
TRBV9	.	many	TRBJ2-7	TGTGCCAGCAGCGTAGATCCCCTCTGGGATTCCTACGAGCAGTACTTC	CASSVDPLWDSYEQYF
TRBV28	.	few	TRBJ2-5	TGTGCCAGCAGTTTACTGACTAGAGGAGAGACCCAGTACTTC	CASSLLTRGETQYF
TRBV20-1	TRBD1	many	TRBJ2-3	TGCAGTGTCGGGACAGGGGGGCGGGATACGCAGTATTTT	CSVGTGGRDTQYF
TRBV6-5	.	many	TRBJ1-2	TGTGCCAGCAGTTACATCGGCAGGGGTATCGGAGGCTACACCTTC	CASSYIGRGIGGYTF
TRBV11-2	TRBD1	many	TRBJ1-2	TGTGCCAGCAGCTTAGTAAGGACAGGGGCATTAAGAAACTATGGCTACACCTTC	CASSLVRTGALRNYGYTF
TRBV20-1	TRBD2	.	TRBJ2-1	TGCAGTGCCATAATCCTAGCGGGGGCCGATGAGCAGTTCTTC	CSAIILAGADEQFF
TRBV12-3/TRBV12-4	.	many	TRBJ1-5	TGTGCCAGCAGTTTTAGGCCCTTTATACGCGGCGGATCTAGCAATCAGCCCCAGCATTTT	CASSFRPFIRGGSSNQPQHF
TRBV10-3	.	many	TRBJ1-2	TGTGCCATCAGTGAGCCCAGCCGCAGAGACTATGGCTACACCTTC	CAISEPSRRDYGYTF
TRBV24-1	.	many	TRBJ2-3	TGTGCCACCAGTGGCTCGGCCGGATTTCAAGATACGCAGTATTTT	CATSGSAGFQDTQYF
TRBV7-2	TRBD1	many	TRBJ1-3	TGTGCCAGCAGCCCACAGGGGGCAGTTGGAAACACCATATATTTT	CASSPQGAVGNTIYF
TRBV18	.	few	TRBJ2-1	TGTGCCAGCTCCCAGAGTCAGGCCCCGGGGAATGAGCAGTTCTTC	CASSQSQAPGNEQFF
TRBV7-2	TRBD1	many	TRBJ2-5	TGTGCCAGCAGCTTTCGGGACAGGATCAGGGCCCAGTACTTC	CASSFRDRIRAQYF
TRBV2	.	.	TRBJ2-2	TGTGCCAGCAGTTGGGACTCTCCGAACACCGGGGAGCTGTTTTTT	CASSWDSPNTGELFF
TRBV20-1	TRBD1	.	TRBJ2-7	TGCAGTGCCAACCCAAACAGGGGAATGGGGGCCTACGAGCAGTACTTC	CSANPNRGMGAYEQYF
TRBV11-2	.	many	TRBJ1-5	TGTGCCAGCAGCTTAGTGGGCGGCGCGGGCAATCAGCCCCAGCATTTT	CASSLVGGAGNQPQHF
TRBV5-1	.	many	TRBJ1-5	TGCGCCAGCAGCGACGGGGAGGGCAATCAGCCCCAGCATTTT	CASSDGEGNQPQHF
TRBV6-1	.	many	TRBJ1-5	TGTGCCAGCAGTCCTACCGGGTCCGCGGGTCAGCCCCAGCATTTT	CASSPTGSAGQPQHF
TRBV12-3/TRBV12-4	TRBD1	many	TRBJ1-6	TGTGCCAGCAGTTTGACAGGGTCCCTCCACTTT	CASSLTGSLHF
TRBV20-1	.	.	TRBJ2-3	TGCAGTGCTAGAGGGTCTGTGGATACGCAGTATTTT	CSARGSVDTQYF
TRBV15	.	many	TRBJ1-2	TGTGCCACCAGCAGAGATTCCGGGGCAGGGTTCGGCTACACCTTC	CATSRDSGAGFGYTF